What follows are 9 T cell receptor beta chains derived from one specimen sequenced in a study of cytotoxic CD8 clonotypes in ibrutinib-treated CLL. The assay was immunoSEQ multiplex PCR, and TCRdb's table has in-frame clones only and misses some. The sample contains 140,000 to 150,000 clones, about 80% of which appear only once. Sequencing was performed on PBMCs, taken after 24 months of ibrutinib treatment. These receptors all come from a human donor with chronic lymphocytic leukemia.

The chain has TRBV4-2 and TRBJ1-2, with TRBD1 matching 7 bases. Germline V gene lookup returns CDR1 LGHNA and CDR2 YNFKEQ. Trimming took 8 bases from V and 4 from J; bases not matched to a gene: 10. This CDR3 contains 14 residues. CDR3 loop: CASQTPGTVYGYTF. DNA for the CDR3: TGTGCCAGCCAGACCCCCGGGACAGTCTATGGCTACACCTTC.

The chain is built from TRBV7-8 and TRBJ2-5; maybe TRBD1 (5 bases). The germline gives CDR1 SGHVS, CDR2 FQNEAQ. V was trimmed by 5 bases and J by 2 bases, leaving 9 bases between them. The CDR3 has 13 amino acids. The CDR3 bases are TGTGCCAGCAGCCCGACAGCTCAAGAGACCCAGTACTTC. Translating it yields CASSPTAQETQYF. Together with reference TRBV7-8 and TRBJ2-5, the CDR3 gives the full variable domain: GAGVSQSPRYKVAKRGQDVALRCDPISGHVSLFWYQQALGQGPEFLTYFQNEAQLDKSGLPSDRFFAERPEGSVSTLKIQRTQQEDSAVYLCASSPTAQETQYFGPGTRLLVL.

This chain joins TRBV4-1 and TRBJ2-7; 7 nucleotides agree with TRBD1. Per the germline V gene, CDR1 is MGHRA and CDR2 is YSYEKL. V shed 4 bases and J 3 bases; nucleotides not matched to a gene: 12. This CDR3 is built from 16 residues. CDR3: CASSRTYDRASYEQYF. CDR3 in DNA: TGCGCCAGCAGCCGAACATACGACAGGGCCAGCTACGAGCAGTACTTC.

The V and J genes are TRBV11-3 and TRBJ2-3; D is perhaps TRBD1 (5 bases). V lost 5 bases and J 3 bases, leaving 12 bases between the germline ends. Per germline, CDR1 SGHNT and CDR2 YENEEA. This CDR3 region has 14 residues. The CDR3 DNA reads TGTGCCAGCAGCCTCCGGACATTAACAGATACGCAGTATTTT. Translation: CASSLRTLTDTQYF.

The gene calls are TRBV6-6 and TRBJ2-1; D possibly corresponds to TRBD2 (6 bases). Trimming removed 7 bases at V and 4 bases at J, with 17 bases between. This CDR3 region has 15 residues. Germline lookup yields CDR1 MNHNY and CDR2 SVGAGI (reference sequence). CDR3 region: CASTRGGTGYNEQFF. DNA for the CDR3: TGTGCCAGCACCCGCGGCGGGACGGGGTACAATGAGCAGTTCTTC.

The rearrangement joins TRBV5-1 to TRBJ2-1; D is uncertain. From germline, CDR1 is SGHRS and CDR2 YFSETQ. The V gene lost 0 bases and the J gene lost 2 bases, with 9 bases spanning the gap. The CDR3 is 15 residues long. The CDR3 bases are TGCGCCAGCAGCTTGGGGGCCTCCACCTACAATGAGCAGTTCTTC. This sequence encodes CASSLGASTYNEQFF.

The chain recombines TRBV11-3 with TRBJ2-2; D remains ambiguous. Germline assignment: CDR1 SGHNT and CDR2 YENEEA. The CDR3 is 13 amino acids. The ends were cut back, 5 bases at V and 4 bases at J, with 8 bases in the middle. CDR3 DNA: TGTGCCAGCAGCCCTGTCGCCACCGGGGAGCTGTTTTTT. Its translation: CASSPVATGELFF.

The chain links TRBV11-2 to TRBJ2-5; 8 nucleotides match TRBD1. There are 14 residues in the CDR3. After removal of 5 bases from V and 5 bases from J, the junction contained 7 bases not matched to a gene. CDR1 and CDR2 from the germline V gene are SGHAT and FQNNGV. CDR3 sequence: CASSLGQGRETQYF. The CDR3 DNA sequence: TGTGCCAGCAGCCTAGGACAGGGACGGGAGACCCAGTACTTC.

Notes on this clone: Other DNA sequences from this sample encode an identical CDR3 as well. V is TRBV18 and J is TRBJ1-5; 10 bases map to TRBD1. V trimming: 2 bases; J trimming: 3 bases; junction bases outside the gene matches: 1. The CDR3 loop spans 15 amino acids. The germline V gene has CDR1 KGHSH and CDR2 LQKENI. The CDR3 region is CASSPGTGVNQPQHF. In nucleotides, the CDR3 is TGTGCCAGCTCACCAGGGACAGGGGTCAATCAGCCCCAGCATTTT.